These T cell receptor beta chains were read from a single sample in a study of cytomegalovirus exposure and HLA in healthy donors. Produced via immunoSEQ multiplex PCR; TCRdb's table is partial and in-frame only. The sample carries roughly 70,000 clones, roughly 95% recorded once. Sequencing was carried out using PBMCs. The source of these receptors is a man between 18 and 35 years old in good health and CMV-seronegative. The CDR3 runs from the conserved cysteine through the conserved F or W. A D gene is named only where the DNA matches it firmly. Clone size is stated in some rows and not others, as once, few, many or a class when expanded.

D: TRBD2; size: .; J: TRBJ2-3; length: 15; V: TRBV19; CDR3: CASSVGGPLTDTQYF
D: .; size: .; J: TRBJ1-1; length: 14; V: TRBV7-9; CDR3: CASSLFRGVTEAFF
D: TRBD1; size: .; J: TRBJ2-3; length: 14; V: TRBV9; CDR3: CASSVGQGADTQYF
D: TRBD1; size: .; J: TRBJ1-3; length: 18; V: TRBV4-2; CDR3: CASSTRTGGGSSGNTIYF
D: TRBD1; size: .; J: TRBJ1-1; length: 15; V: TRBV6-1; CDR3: CASRTGVGENTEAFF
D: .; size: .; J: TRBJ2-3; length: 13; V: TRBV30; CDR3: CAWSLRATDTQYF
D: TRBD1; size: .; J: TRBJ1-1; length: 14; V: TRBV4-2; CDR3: CASSQGQGVTEAFF
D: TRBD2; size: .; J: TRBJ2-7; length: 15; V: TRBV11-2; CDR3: CASTRRGADSYEQYF
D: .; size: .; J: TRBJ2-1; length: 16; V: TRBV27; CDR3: CASSPSETFSYNEQFF
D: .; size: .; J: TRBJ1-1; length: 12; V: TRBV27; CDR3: CASSNMGLEAFF
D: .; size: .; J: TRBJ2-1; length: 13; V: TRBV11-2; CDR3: CASSFGQYNEQFF
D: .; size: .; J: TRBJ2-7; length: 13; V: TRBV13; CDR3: CASSSGNSYEQYF
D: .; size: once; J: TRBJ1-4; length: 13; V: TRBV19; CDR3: CASTGLGHEKLFF
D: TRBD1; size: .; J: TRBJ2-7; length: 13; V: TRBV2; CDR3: CASSGTAAYEQYF
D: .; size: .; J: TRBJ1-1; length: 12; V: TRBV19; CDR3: CASSARSGEAFF
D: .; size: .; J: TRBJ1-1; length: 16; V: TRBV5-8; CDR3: CASSFGVAGLNTEAFF
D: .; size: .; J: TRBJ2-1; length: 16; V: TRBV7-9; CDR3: CASSFPSSVSYNEQFF
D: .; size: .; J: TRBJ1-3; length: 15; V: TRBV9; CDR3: CASSGYRDAGNTIYF
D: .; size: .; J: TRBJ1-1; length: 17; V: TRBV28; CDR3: CASSLRRGTGENTEAFF
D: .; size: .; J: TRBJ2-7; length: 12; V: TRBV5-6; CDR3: CASSTRHYEQYF
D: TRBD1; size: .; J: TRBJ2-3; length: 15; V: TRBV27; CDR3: CASSLSQGGTDTQYF
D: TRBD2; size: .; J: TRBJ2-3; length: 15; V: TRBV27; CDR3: CASTWREDSRDTQYF
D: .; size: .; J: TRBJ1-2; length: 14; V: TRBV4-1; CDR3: CASSQITGDYGYTF
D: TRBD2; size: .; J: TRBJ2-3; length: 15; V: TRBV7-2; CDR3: CASSPQGLAGDTQYF
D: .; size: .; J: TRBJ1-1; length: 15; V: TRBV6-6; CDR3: CASSYSVGGVPEAFF
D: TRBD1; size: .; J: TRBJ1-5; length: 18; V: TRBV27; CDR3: CASSLSGDRGRRNQPQHF
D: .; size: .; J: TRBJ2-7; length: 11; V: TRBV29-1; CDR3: CSVAISYEQYF
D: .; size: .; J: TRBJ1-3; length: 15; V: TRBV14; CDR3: CASSQDPRVGNTIYF
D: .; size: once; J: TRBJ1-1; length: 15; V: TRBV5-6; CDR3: CASSRWAVLNTEAFF
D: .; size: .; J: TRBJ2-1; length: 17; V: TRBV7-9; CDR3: CASSLFEVGSSYNEQFF
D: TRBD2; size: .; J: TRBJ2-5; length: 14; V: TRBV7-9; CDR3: CASSPQRGGETQYF
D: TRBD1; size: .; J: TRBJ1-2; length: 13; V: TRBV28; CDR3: CASSYTGGRGYTF
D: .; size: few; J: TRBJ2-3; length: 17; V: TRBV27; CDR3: CASSLSWGLHSTDTQYF
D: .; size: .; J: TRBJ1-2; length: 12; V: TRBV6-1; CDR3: CASSEQLYGYTF
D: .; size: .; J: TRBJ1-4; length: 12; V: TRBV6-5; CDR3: CASTARGEKLFF
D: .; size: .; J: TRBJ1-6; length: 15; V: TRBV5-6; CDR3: CASSFVQGVGSPLHF
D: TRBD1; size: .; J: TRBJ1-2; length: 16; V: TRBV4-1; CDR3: CASSQAPGTVPYGYTF
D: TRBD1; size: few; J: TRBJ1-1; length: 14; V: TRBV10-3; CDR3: CAISEGQEDTEAFF
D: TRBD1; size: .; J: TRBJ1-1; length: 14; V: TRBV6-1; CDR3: CASRAGTGGTEAFF
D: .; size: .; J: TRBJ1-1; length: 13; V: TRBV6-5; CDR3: CASSFQKNTEAFF
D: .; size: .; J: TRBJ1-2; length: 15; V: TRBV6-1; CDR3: CASSPRGRVNYGYTF
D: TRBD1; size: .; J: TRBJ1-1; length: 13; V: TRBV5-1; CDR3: CASSRDRDTEAFF
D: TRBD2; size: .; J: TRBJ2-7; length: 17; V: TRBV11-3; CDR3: CASSLAYSTSGSNEQYF
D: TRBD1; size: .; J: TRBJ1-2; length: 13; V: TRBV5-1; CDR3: CASSLQGSDGYTF
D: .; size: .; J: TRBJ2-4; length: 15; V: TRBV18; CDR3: CASSPGPRRENIQYF
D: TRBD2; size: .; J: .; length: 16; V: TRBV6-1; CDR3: CASSEPPSGRLYEQYF
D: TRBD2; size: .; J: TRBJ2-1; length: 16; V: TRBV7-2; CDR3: CASSLRGTSGANEQFF